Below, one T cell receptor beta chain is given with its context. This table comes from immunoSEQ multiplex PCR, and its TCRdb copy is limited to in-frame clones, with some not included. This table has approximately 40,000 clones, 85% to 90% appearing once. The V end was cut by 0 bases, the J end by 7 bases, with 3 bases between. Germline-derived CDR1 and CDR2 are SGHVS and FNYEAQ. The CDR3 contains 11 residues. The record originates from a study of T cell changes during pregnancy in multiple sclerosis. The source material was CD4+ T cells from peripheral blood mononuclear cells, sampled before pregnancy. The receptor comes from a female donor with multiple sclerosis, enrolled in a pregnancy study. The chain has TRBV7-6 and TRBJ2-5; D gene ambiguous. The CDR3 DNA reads TGTGCCAGCAGCTTAGCCAGGACCCAGTACTTC. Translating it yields CASSLARTQYF.